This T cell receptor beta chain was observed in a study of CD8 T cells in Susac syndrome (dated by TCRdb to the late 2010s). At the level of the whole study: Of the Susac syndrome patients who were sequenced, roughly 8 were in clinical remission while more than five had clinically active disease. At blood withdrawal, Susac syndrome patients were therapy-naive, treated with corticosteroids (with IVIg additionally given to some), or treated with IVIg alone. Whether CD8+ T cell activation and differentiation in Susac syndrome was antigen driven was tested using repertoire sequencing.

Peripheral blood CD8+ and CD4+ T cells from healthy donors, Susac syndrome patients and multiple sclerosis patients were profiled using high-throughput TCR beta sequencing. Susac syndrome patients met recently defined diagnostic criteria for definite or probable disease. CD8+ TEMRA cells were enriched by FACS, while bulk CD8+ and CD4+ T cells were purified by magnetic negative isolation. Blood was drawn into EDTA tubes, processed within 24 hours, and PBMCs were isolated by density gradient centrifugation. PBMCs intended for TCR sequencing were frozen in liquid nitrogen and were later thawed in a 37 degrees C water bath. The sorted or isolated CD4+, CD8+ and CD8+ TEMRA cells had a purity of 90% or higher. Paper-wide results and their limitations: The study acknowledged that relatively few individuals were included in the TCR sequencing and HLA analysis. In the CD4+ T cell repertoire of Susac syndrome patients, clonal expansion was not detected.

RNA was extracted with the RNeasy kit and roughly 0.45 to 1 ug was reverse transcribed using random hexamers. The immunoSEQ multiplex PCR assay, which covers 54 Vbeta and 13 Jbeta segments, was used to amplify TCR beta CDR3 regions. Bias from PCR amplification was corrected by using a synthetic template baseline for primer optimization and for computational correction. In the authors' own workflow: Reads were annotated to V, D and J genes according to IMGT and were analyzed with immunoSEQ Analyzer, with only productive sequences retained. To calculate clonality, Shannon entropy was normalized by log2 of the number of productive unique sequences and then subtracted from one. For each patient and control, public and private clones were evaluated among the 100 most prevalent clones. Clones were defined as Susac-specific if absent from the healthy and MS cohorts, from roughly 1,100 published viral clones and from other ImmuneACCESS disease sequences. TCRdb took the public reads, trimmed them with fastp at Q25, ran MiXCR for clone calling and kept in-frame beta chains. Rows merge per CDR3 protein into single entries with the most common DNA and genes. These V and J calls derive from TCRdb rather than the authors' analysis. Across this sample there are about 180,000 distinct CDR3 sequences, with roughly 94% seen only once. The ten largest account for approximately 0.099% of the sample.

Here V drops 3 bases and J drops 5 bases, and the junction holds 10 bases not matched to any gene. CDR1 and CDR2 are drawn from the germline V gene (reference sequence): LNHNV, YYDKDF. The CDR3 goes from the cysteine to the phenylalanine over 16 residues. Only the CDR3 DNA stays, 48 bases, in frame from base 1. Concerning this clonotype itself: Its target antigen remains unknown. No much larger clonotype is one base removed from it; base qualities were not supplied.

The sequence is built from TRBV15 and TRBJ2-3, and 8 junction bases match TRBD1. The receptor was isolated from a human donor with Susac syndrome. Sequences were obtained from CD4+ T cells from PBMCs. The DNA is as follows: TGTGCCACCAGCAGCAGGCTTGGACAGGGCCAAGATACGCAGTATTTT. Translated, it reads CATSSRLGQGQDTQYF.